Listed below are T cell receptor beta chains from one sample, sequenced in a study of CXCR3-negative and CXCR3-positive naive CD8 T cells. TCRdb reprocessed the 5' RACE reads, keeping one entry per CDR3 protein, no DNA. The listing records 70,000 to 100,000 distinct CDR3 sequences. The material sequenced was naive CXCR3- CD8+ T cells from blood. These receptors were obtained from a human donor in good health. Some clones in this sample may be carry-over from other donors' samples. The CDR3 runs from the conserved cysteine through the conserved F or W.

TRBV10-3	TRBJ2-3	CAISEGQGGEDTQYF
TRBV29-1	TRBJ2-5	CSVPRTEETQYF
TRBV6-4	TRBJ2-1	CASSAGTSPSNEQFF
TRBV2	TRBJ1-5	CASSPSRQGDLDQPQHF
TRBV12-2	TRBJ2-7	CASRYGTGDEQYF
TRBV12-3/TRBV12-4	TRBJ2-5	CASSYGREGQETQYF
TRBV5-5	TRBJ2-3	CASSSHRGGIWTDTQYF
TRBV12-3/TRBV12-4	TRBJ2-3	CASSTISGDGSTDTQYF
TRBV11-2	TRBJ1-1	CASSLEAGNTEAFF
TRBV28	TRBJ2-7	CASSLPRNEQYF
TRBV12-3/TRBV12-4	TRBJ1-3	CASSPGVSGNTIYF
TRBV5-5	TRBJ2-1	CASSRGQGINEQFF
TRBV27	TRBJ2-3	CASSAEGADTDTQYF
TRBV18	TRBJ2-1	CASSPAVYNEQFF
TRBV20-1	TRBJ2-7	CSASHAGAGYEQYF
TRBV12-3/TRBV12-4	TRBJ2-7	CASSLVRGHEQYF
TRBV20-1	TRBJ1-2	CSARSQEEWYNYGYTF
TRBV29-1	TRBJ2-7	CSVQGTSYEQYF
TRBV7-9	TRBJ1-2	CASSQDSYGYTF
TRBV3-1	TRBJ2-2	CASSHRGAGYTGELFF
TRBV29-1	TRBJ2-7	CSVEVDRSYEQYF
TRBV2	TRBJ2-7	CASSEGRNTYEQYF
TRBV25-1	TRBJ2-7	CASSGRTDSYEQYF
TRBV2	TRBJ2-1	CASRKAYNEQFF
TRBV5-1	TRBJ2-3	CASSLGVAGGTTDTQYF
TRBV28	TRBJ1-5	CASSQQRVGHQPQHF
TRBV5-1	TRBJ1-1	CASSMTGSEAFF
TRBV29-1	TRBJ2-1	CSGMTSGGANNEQFF
TRBV5-4	TRBJ1-1	CASSFYPWTVAMRTNTEAFF
TRBV20-1	TRBJ2-7	CSASSGRTSGSHRYEQYF
TRBV7-3	TRBJ2-7	CASSLFGESSYEQYF
TRBV5-1	TRBJ1-1	CASSPGTGQSMNTEAFF
TRBV29-1	TRBJ2-3	CSVDGGGVRQPGGTDTQYF
TRBV7-2	TRBJ1-2	CASSSWDSYGYTF
TRBV29-1	TRBJ2-7	CSTRDGTYEQYF
TRBV29-1	TRBJ2-7	CSVEDGSRYYEQYF
TRBV7-2	TRBJ2-3	CASRRRYVGTDTQYF
TRBV28	TRBJ1-6	CASSRNNSPLHF
TRBV29-1	TRBJ2-7	CSVRSGGGYEQYF
TRBV21-1	TRBJ1-4	CASSTIWSGIPTNEKLFF
TRBV7-2	TRBJ2-2	CASSLSPVTGELFF
TRBV5-1	TRBJ2-7	CASSLAPSYEQYF
TRBV28	TRBJ2-7	CASRIQGAGSEQYF
TRBV29-1	TRBJ1-2	CSVVGSGAYGYTF
TRBV3-1	TRBJ2-7	CASSFRQGKVNEQYF
TRBV15	TRBJ1-5	CATSRSAGARQPQHF
TRBV29-1	TRBJ1-2	CSVTKRGPTYGYTF
TRBV28	TRBJ2-1	CASSQDTYNEQFF
TRBV5-1	TRBJ2-3	CASSAGLAGEDTQYF